This T cell receptor beta chain comes out of a study of T cell clonality in common variable immunodeficiency. Trimming removed 2 bases from V and 7 bases from J, with 9 bases in between. This CDR3 is 12 amino acids long. The germline gives CDR1 GTSNPN, CDR2 SVGIG (reference sequence). Assay used: immunoSEQ multiplex PCR; TCRdb lists only in-frame clones, some missing. The table lists about 43,000 clones, no singletons, with around 2.1% in the top ten. At least ten counts were recorded for this clone. The CDR3 goes on 3 residues after the read ends, and that part is filled in from the germline J gene. Sequencing was performed on peripheral blood mononuclear cells. This TCR derives from a person aged 18 to 70 in good health. V is TRBV30 and J is TRBJ1-3, with D tentatively TRBD1 (5 bases). CDR3 loop: CAWSPGGNTIYF. CDR3 DNA, as far as it was read: TGTGCCTGGAGTCCCGGGGGGAACACC.